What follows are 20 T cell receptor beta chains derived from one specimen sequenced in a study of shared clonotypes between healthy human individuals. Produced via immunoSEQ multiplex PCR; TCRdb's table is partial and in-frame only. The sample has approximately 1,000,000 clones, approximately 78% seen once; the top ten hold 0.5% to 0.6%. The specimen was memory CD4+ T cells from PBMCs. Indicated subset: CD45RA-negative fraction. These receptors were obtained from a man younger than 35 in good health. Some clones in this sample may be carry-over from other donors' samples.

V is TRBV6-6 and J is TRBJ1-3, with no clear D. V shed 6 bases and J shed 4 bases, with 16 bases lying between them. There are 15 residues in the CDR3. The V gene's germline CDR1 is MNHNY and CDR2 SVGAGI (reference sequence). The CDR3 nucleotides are TGTGCCAGCAGCCCGGGCCCTCAAACCGGAAACACCATATATTTT. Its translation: CASSPGPQTGNTIYF.

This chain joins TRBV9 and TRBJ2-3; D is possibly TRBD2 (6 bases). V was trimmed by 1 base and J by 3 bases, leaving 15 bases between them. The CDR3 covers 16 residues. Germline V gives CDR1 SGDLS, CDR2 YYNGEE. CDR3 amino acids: CASSVMAGSLTDTQYF. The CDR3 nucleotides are TGTGCCAGCAGCGTAATGGCGGGGAGCCTAACAGATACGCAGTATTTT. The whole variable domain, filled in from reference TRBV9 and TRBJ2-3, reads DSGVTQTPKHLITATGQRVTLRCSPRSGDLSVYWYQQSLDQGLQFLIQYYNGEERAKGNILERFSAQQFPDLHSELNLSSLELGDSALYFCASSVMAGSLTDTQYFGPGTRLTVL.

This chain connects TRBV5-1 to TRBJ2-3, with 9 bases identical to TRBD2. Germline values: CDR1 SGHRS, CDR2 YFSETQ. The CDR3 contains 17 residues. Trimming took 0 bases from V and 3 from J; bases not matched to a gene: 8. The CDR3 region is CASSLGTAGGPTDTQYF. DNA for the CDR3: TGCGCCAGCAGCTTGGGGACGGCGGGAGGGCCTACAGATACGCAGTATTTT.

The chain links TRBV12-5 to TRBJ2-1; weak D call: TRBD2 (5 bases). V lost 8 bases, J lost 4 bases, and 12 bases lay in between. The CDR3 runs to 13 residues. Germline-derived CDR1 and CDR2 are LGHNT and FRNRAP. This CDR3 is CASRGSTYNEQFF. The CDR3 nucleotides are TGTGCTAGTAGAGGGTCCACATACAATGAGCAGTTCTTC.

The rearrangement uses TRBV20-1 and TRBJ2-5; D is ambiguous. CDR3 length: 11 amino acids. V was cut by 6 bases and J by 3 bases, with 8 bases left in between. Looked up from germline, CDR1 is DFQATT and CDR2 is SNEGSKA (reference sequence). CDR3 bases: TGCAGTGCGAGATCGGAAGAGACCCAGTACTTC. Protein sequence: CSARSEETQYF.

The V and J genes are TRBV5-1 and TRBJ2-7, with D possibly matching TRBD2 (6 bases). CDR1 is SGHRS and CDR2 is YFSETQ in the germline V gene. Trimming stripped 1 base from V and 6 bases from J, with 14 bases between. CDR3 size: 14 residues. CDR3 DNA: TGCGCCAGCAGCTTGAATGGGGCCGGGAGCGAGCAGTACTTC. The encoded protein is CASSLNGAGSEQYF.

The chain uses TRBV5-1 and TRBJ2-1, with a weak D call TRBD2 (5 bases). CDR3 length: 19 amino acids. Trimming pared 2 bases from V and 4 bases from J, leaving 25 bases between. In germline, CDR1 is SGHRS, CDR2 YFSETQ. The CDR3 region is CASSFQPNSRGGTYNEQFF. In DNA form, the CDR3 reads TGCGCCAGCAGCTTCCAGCCGAATAGTAGAGGAGGCACTTACAATGAGCAGTTCTTC.

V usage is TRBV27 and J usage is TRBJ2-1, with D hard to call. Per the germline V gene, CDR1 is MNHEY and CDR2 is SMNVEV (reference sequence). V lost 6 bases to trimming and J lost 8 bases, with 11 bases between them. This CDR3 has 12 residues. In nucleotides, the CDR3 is TGTGCCAGCAGAAGGTACGAGGATGAGCAGTTCTTC. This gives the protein CASRRYEDEQFF.

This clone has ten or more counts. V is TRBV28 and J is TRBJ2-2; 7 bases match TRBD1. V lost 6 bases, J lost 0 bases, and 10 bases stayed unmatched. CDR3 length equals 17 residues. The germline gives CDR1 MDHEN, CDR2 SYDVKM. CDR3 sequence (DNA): TGTGCCAGCAGCCCACTATTGGGACAGTCGAACACCGGGGAGCTGTTTTTT. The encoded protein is CASSPLLGQSNTGELFF.

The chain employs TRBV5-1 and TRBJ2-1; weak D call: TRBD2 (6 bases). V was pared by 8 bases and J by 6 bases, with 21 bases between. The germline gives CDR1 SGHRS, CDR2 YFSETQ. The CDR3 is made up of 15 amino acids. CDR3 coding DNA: TGCGCCAGTGGAATGGCTGGGGCGGGGCGCAATGAGCAGTTCTTC. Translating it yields CASGMAGAGRNEQFF.

In nucleotides, the CDR3 is TGTGCCAGCTCGACCCCGACAGGGGGTATAGCCAAAAACATTCAGTACTTC. It encodes CASSTPTGGIAKNIQYF. The V and J genes are TRBV28 and TRBJ2-4; 9 nucleotides line up with TRBD1. J gave up 0 bases and V 8 bases, and 11 bases lay outside the gene matches. This CDR3 region has 17 residues. The V gene's germline CDR1 is MDHEN and CDR2 SYDVKM.

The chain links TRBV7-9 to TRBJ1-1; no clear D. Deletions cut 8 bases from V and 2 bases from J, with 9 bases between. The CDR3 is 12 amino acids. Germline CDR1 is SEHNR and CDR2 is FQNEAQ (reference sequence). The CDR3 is CASSRGNTEAFF. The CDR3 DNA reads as TGTGCCAGCTCCCGGGGAAACACTGAAGCTTTCTTT.

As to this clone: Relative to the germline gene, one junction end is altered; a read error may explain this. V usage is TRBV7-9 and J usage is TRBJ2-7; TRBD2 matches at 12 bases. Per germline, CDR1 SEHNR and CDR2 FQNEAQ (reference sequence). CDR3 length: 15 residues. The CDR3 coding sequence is TGTGCCAGCAGCACTAGACTAGCGGGAGATTCAAATCTATTCTTC. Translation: CASSTRLAGDSNLFF.

The CDR3 loop is CASSSAGMGTGELFF. The DNA of the CDR3 is TGTGCCAGCAGCTCCGCGGGGATGGGCACCGGGGAGCTGTTTTTT. V gene TRBV28 combines with J gene TRBJ2-2; D might be TRBD2 (6 bases). This CDR3 spans 15 amino acids. Trimming pared 6 bases from V and 4 bases from J, leaving 15 bases between. In germline, CDR1 is MDHEN, CDR2 SYDVKM.

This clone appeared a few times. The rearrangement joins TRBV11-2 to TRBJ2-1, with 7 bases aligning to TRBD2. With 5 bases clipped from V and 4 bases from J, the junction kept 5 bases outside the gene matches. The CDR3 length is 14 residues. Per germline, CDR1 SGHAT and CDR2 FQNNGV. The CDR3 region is CASSQTSNYNEQFF. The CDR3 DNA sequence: TGTGCCAGCAGCCAGACTAGCAATTACAATGAGCAGTTCTTC.

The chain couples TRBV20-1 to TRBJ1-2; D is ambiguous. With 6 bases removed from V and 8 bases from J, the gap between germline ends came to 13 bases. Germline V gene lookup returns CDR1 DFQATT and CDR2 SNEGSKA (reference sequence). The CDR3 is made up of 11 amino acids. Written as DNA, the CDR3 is TGCAGTGCACGCAATGAAGGCGGCTACACCTTC. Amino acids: CSARNEGGYTF.

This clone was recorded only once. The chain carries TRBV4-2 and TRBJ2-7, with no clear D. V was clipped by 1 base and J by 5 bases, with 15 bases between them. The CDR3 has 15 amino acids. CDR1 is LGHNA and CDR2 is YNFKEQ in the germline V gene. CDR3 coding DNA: TGTGCCAGCAGCCAAGGGTCCAGCGAAAGGAACGAGCAGTACTTC. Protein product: CASSQGSSERNEQYF.

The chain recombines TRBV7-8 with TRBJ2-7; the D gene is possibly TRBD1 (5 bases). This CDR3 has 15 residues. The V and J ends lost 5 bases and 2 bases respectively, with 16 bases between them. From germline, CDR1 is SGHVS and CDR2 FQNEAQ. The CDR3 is CASSLGRQNPYEQYF. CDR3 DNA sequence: TGTGCCAGCAGCCTCGGCAGACAGAATCCCTACGAGCAGTACTTC.

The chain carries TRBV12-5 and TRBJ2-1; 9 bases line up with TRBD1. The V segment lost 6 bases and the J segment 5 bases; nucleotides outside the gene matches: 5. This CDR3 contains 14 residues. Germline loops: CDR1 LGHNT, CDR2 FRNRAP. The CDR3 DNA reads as TGTGCTAGTGGGGGGGACAGGGTCAACAATGAGCAGTTCTTC. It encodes CASGGDRVNNEQFF.

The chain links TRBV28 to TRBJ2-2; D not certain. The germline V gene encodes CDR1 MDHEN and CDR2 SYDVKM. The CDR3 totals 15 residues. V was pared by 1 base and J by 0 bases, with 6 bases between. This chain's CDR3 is CASSLLPPNTGELFF. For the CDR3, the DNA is TGTGCCAGCAGTTTATTGCCACCGAACACCGGGGAGCTGTTTTTT.